This T cell receptor (delta chain) stems from a study of gamma-delta chains in newborns, infants, children. Turning to the study itself: Microbial exposure reportedly drives polyclonal innate γδ T cell expansion after birth.

TCRdb redid the clone calls on the reads with CATT. This sample has about 5,600 delta-chain clones, with about 15% found just once. The CDR3 covers 14 residues. Germline-derived CDR1 and CDR2 are TSWWSYY and QGS. After removal of 3 bases from V and 8 bases from J, the junction contained 4 bases not matched to a gene. This clone turned up a few times. This clonotype was obtained from a child who was a newborn, infant or young child, either healthy, febrile or measles-vaccinated (not recorded which). Sequences were derived from blood, sampled at baseline. V and J are TRDV1 and TRDJ1, with 12 bases identical to TRDD3. The CDR3 loop reads CALGELWGIRKLIF. The CDR3 coding sequence is TGTGCTCTTGGGGAGCTCTGGGGGATACGAAAACTCATCTTT.